This TCR beta chain was sequenced during a study of identical twins. Study-wide results and caveats: Beta out-of-frame sequences showed weaker excess sharing between twins.

On this clonotype itself: The antigen is not known.

Carrying unique molecular identifiers, the cDNA also gained a universal primer site through template switching. TCRdb itself ran the 5' RACE reads through MiXCR, one entry per CDR3 protein. The sample holds around 690,000 distinct CDR3 sequences, about 20% seen once. Per the germline V gene, CDR1 is SGHAT and CDR2 is FQNNGV. Deletions cut 1 base from V and 0 bases from J, with 9 bases between. The CDR3 is 16 residues long. This sample was shared with a second study, whose subject was T cells expressing NK-cell markers. That work contributes: Sorted CD3+CD56-NKG2C+, CD3+CD56+NKG2C- and CD3+CD56+NKG2C+ T cells were the source of the TCR beta repertoires.

The chain recombines TRBV11-2 with TRBJ1-4, with TRBD1 as a possible D gene (6 bases). The clonotype was recovered from a woman younger than 35 in good health. Sequencing was performed on PBMCs. The CDR3 reads CASSLGGGATNEKLFF. The CDR3 coding sequence is TGTGCCAGCAGCTTAGGGGGGGGCGCAACTAATGAAAAACTGTTTTTT.